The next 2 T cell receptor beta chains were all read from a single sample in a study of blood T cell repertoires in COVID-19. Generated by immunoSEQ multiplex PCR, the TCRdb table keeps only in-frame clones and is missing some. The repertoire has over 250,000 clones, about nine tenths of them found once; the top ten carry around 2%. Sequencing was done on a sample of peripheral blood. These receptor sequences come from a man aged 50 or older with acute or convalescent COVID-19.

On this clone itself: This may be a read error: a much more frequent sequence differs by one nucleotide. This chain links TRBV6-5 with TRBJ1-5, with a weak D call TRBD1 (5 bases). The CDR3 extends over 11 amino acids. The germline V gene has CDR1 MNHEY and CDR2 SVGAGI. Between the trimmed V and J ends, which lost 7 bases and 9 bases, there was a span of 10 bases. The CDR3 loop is CASNGGGPQHF. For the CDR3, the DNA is TGTGCCAGCAACGGCGGGGGGCCCCAGCATTTT.

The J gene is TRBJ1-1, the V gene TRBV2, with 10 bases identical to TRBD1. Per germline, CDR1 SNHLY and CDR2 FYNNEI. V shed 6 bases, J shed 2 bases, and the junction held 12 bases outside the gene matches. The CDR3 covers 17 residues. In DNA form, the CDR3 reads TGTGCCAGCAGAGGGGGACAGGGGTCTTGGCAAAACACTGAAGCTTTCTTT. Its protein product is CASRGGQGSWQNTEAFF.